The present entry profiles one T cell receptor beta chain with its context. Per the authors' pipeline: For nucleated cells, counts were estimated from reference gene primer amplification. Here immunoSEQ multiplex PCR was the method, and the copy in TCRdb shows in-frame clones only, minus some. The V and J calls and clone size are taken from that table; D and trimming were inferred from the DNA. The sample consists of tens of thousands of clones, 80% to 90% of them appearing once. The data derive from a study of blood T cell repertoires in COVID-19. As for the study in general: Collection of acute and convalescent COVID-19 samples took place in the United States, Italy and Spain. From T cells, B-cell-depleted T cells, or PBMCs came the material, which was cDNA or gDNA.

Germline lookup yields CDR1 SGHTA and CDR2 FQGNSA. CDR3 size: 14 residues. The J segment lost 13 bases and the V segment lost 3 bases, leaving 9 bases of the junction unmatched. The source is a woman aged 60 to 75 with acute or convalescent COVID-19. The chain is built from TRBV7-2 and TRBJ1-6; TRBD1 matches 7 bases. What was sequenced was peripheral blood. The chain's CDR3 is CASSLEGAPRPLHF. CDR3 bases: TGTGCCAGCAGCTTGGAGGGGGCTCCTCGCCCCCTCCACTTT. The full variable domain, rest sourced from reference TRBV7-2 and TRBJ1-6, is GAGVSQSPSNKVTEKGKDVELRCDPISGHTALYWYRQSLGQGLEFLIYFQGNSAPDKSGLPSDRFSAERTGGSVSTLTIQRTQQEDSAVYLCASSLEGAPRPLHFGNGTRLTVT.